A single sample gave rise to the 10 T cell receptor beta chains below, sequenced in a study of OX40 agonist ivuxolimab in advanced cancers. Method: immunoSEQ multiplex PCR; TCRdb's copy keeps in-frame clones and lacks some. This table holds 40,000 to 50,000 clones, roughly 90% found once. The sequences come from CD4+ or CD8+ T cells sorted from blood, collected in a trial of the OX40 agonist ivuxolimab. All receptors derive from an adult with an advanced solid tumor such as melanoma, head and neck, liver or kidney cancer.

The V and J genes are TRBV9 and TRBJ1-2, with TRBD1 matching 8 bases. This CDR3 has 16 amino acids. V shed 4 bases, J shed 8 bases, and the junction held 16 bases outside the gene matches. Germline-derived CDR1 and CDR2 are SGDLS and YYNGEE. CDR3 sequence (DNA): TGTGCCAGCAGCCCAGATATAGACAGGGGTACGCGGGGCTACACCTTC. It yields the protein CASSPDIDRGTRGYTF.

The rearrangement links TRBV10-2 to TRBJ1-3, with D possibly being TRBD1 (5 bases). The germline V gene encodes CDR1 WSHSY and CDR2 SAAADI. Trimming removed 4 bases from V and 2 bases from J, with 9 bases in between. The length of the CDR3 is 14 residues. The DNA of the CDR3 is TGCGCCAGCAGTGGGGGCAGGGCTGGAAACACCATATATTTT. Its translation: CASSGGRAGNTIYF.

This clone has only one observation. The V and J genes are TRBV7-2 and TRBJ2-5, with D hard to call. The J call is uncertain, as TRBJ2-7 better fits the DNA end. Germline lookup yields CDR1 SGHTA and CDR2 FQGNSA. This CDR3 spans 13 amino acids. The CDR3 sequence is CASSQNRPYEQYF. The DNA for the CDR3 is TGTGCCAGCTCCCAGAACCGCCCCTACGAGCAGTACTTC.

The chain carries TRBV7-2 and TRBJ1-1; 8 bases align to TRBD1. The CDR3 sequence is 14 residues long. The J segment lost 7 bases and the V segment lost 5 bases, leaving 9 bases of the junction unmatched. The germline V gene has CDR1 SGHTA and CDR2 FQGNSA. The CDR3 region is CASSDRTGLREAFF. DNA for the CDR3: TGTGCCAGCAGCGACAGGACAGGGCTTCGTGAAGCTTTCTTT.

This clone was recorded only once. The gene calls are TRBV7-8 and TRBJ1-6; D is unclear. The germline CDR1 and CDR2 sequences are SGHVS and FQNEAQ. The CDR3 length is 14 residues. V gave up 3 bases and J gave up 8 bases, with 11 bases separating them. Written as DNA, the CDR3 is TGTGCCAGCAGCTTCAGCTCGGACGATTCACCCCTCCACTTT. It codes for CASSFSSDDSPLHF.

The rearrangement links TRBV4-2 to TRBJ1-6, with no clear D. This CDR3 has 13 amino acids. Germline values: CDR1 LGHNA, CDR2 YNFKEQ. Trimming pared 0 bases from V and 8 bases from J, leaving 5 bases between. The CDR3 sequence is CASSQEGDSPLHF. Here the CDR3 DNA reads TGTGCCAGCAGCCAAGAAGGAGATTCACCCCTCCACTTT.

V usage is TRBV5-1 and J usage is TRBJ1-6; D remains ambiguous. V lost 0 bases and J lost 0, with 4 bases in between. Germline CDR1 and CDR2: SGHRS and YFSETQ. This CDR3 is 15 amino acids long. The CDR3 here is CASSLETSYNSPLHF. The CDR3 DNA sequence: TGCGCCAGCAGCTTGGAGACCTCCTATAATTCACCCCTCCACTTT.

CDR3 amino acids: CASSRGYNEQFF. The CDR3 nucleotides read TGTGCCAGCAGCCGTGGGTACAATGAGCAGTTCTTC. The genes are TRBV7-2 and TRBJ2-1; D is uncertain. Deletions cut 5 bases from V and 4 bases from J, with 6 bases between. CDR1 and CDR2 from the germline V gene are SGHTA and FQGNSA. This CDR3 spans 12 amino acids.

The chain uses TRBV5-1 and TRBJ2-5; D remains ambiguous. CDR1 is SGHRS, CDR2 YFSETQ, per germline. The CDR3 is 13 residues long. Deletions cut 1 base from V and 2 bases from J, with 6 bases between. The CDR3 nucleotides read TGCGCCAGCAGCTTGTCAGTTCAAGAGACCCAGTACTTC. Amino acid sequence: CASSLSVQETQYF.

The V gene is TRBV7-3, the J gene TRBJ1-1; 10 bases line up with TRBD1. V dropped 5 bases and J dropped 4; count of bases not matched to a gene: 7. The CDR3 runs to 15 residues. CDR1 is SGHTA, CDR2 FQGTGA, per germline. The CDR3 coding sequence is TGTGCCAGCAGCCCGGGACAGGGGTATACCACTGAAGCTTTCTTT. The encoded protein is CASSPGQGYTTEAFF.